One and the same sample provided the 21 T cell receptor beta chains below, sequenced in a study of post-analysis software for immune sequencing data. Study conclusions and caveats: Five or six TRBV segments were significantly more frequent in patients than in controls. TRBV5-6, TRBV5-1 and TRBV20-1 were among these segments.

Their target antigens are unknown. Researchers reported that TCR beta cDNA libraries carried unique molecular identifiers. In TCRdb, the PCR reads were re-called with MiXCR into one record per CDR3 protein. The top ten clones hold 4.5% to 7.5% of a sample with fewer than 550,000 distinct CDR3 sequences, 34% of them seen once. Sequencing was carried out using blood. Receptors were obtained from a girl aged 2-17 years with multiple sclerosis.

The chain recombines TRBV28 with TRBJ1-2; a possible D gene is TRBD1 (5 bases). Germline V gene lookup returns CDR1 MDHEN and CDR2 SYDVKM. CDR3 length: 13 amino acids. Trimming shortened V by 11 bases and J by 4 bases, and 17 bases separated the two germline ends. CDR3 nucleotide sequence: TGTGCCGTCGGGCGGACATGGGGCTATGGCTACACCTTC. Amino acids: CAVGRTWGYGYTF.

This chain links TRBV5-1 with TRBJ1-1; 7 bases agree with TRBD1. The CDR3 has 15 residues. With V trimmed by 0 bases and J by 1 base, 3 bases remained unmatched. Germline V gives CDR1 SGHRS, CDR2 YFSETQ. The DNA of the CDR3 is TGCGCCAGCAGCTTGGGTTGGGACAGGAACACTGAAGCTTTCTTT. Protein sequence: CASSLGWDRNTEAFF. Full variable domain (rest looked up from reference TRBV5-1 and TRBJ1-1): KAGVTQTPRYLIKTRGQQVTLSCSPISGHRSVSWYQQTPGQGLQFLFEYFSETQRNKGNFPGRFSGRQFSNSRSEMNVSTLELGDSALYLCASSLGWDRNTEAFFGQGTRLTVV.

The CDR3 spells CSARDRRSGANVLTF. The DNA for the CDR3 is TGCAGTGCTAGAGATCGGAGGTCTGGGGCCAACGTCCTGACTTTC. The chain has TRBV20-1 and TRBJ2-6, with D tentatively TRBD2 (5 bases). The V gene's germline CDR1 is DFQATT and CDR2 SNEGSKA (reference sequence). Trimming cost V 0 bases and J 1 base, with 7 bases left between them. The CDR3 has 15 amino acids.

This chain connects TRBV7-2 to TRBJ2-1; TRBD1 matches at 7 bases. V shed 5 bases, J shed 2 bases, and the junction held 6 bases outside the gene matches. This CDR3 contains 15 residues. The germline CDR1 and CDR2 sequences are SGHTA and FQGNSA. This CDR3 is CASSRNRGPYNEQFF. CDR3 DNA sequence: TGTGCCAGCAGCCGAAACAGGGGTCCCTACAATGAGCAGTTCTTC.

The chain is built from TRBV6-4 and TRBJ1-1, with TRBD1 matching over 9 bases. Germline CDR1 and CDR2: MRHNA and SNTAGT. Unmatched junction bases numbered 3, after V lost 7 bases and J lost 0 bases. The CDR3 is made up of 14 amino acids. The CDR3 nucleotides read TGTGCCAGCACGGGACAGGGCATGAACACTGAAGCTTTCTTT. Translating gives CASTGQGMNTEAFF.

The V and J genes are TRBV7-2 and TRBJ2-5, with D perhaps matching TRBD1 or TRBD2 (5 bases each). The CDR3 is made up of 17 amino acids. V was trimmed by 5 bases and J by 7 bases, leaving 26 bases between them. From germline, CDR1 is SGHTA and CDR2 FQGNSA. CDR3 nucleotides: TGTGCCAGCAGCGGGACCGCCGGGACCCTGAGGGTCGGGACCCAGTACTTC. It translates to CASSGTAGTLRVGTQYF. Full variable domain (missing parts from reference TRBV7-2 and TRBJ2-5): GAGVSQSPSNKVTEKGKDVELRCDPISGHTALYWYRQSLGQGLEFLIYFQGNSAPDKSGLPSDRFSAERTGGSVSTLTIQRTQQEDSAVYLCASSGTAGTLRVGTQYFGPGTRLLVL.

This CDR3 reads CSASGGLAGGWFF. CDR3 bases: TGCAGTGCTAGTGGTGGACTAGCGGGGGGATGGTTCTTC. The chain combines TRBV20-1 with TRBJ2-1; 14 nucleotides line up with TRBD2. This CDR3 is built from 13 residues. Germline V gene lookup returns CDR1 DFQATT and CDR2 SNEGSKA (reference sequence). The J segment lost 15 bases and the V segment lost 3 bases, leaving 7 bases of the junction unmatched.

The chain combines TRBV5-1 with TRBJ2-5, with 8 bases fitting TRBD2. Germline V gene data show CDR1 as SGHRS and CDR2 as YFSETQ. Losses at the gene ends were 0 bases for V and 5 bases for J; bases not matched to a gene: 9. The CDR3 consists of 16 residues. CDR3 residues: CASSLAGTRWPETQYF. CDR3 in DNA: TGCGCCAGCAGCTTGGCCGGGACTAGATGGCCGGAGACCCAGTACTTC. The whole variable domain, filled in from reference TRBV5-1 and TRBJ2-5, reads KAGVTQTPRYLIKTRGQQVTLSCSPISGHRSVSWYQQTPGQGLQFLFEYFSETQRNKGNFPGRFSGRQFSNSRSEMNVSTLELGDSALYLCASSLAGTRWPETQYFGPGTRLLVL.

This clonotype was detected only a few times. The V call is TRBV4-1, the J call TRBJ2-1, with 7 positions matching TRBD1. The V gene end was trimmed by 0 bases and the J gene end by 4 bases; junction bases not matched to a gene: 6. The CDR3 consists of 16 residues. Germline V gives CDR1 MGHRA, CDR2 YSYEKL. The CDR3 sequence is CASSQDRGQRYNEQFF. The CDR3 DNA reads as TGCGCCAGCAGCCAAGATCGGGGACAGAGATACAATGAGCAGTTCTTC.

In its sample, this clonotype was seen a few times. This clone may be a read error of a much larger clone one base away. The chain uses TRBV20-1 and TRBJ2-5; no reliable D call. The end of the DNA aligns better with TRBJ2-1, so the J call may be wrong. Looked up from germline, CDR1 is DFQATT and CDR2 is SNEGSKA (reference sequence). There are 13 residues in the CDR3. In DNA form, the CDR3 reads TGCAGTGCGGAGAAGAAGTCCCAAGAGACCCAGTTCTTC. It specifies CSAEKKSQETQFF.

In nucleotides, the CDR3 is TGCGCCAGCAGCTTCTTACAGGGTTGCGAGACCCAGTACTTC. Translation gives CASSFLQGCETQYF. V usage is TRBV5-1 and J usage is TRBJ2-5; a weak D match, TRBD1 (6 bases). Germline V CDR1 and CDR2: SGHRS, YFSETQ. V was trimmed by 2 bases and J by 5 bases, leaving 13 bases between them. CDR3 length: 14 amino acids.

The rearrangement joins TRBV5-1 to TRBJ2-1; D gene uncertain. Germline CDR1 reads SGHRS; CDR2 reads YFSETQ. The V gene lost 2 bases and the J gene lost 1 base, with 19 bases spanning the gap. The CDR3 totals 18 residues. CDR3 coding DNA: TGCGCCAGCAGCTTTGGCCTCCCAGCGACCGAATCCTACAATGAGCAGTTCTTC. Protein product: CASSFGLPATESYNEQFF.

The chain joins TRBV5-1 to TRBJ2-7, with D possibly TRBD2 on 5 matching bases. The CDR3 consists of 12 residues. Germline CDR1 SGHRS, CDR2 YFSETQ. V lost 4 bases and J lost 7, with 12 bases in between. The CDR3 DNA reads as TGCGCCAGCAGCCAATTCGGGGATGAGCAGTACTTC. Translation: CASSQFGDEQYF. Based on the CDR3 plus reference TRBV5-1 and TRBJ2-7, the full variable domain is KAGVTQTPRYLIKTRGQQVTLSCSPISGHRSVSWYQQTPGQGLQFLFEYFSETQRNKGNFPGRFSGRQFSNSRSEMNVSTLELGDSALYLCASSQFGDEQYFGPGTRLTVT.

This chain's CDR3 is CASSRTRSEAFF. In DNA form, the CDR3 reads TGTGCCAGCAGCCGGACACGGTCTGAAGCTTTCTTT. The J gene is TRBJ1-1, the V gene TRBV11-2; tentatively, D is TRBD1 (5 bases). Trimming took off 5 bases at V and 6 bases at J, with 10 bases between the two ends. The CDR3 consists of 12 residues. Germline V gene data show CDR1 as SGHAT and CDR2 as FQNNGV. Complete variable domain (other parts from reference TRBV11-2 and TRBJ1-1): EAGVAQSPRYKIIEKRQSVAFWCNPISGHATLYWYQQILGQGPKLLIQFQNNGVVDDSQLPKDRFSAERLKGVDSTLKIQPAKLEDSAVYLCASSRTRSEAFFGQGTRLTVV.

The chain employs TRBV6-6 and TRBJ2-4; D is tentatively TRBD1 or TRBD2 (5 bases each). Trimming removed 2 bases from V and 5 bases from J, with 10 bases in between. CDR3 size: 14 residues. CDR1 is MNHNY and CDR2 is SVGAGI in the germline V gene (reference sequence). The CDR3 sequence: CASSYGGPENIQYF. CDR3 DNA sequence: TGTGCCAGCAGTTACGGGGGACCCGAAAACATTCAGTACTTC.

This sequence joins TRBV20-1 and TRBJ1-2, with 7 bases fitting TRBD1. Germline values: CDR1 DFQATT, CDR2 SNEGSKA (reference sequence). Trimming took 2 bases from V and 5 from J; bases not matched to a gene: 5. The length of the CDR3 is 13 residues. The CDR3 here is CSARPNRGYGYTF. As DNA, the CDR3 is TGCAGTGCTAGACCAAACAGGGGTTATGGCTACACCTTC.

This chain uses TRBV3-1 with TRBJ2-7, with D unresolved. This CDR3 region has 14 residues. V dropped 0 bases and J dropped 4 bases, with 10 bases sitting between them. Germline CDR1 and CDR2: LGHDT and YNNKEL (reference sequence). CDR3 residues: CASSQDSRAYEQYF. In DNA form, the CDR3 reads TGTGCCAGCAGCCAAGACTCTCGGGCGTACGAGCAGTACTTC.

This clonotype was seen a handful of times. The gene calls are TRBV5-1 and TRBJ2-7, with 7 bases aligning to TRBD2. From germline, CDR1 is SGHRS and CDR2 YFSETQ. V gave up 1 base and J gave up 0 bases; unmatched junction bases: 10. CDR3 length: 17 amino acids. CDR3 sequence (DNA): TGCGCCAGCAGCTTGTCCGGGGGGTGGCCTACCTCCTACGAGCAGTACTTC. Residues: CASSLSGGWPTSYEQYF. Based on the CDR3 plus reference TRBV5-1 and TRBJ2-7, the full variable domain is KAGVTQTPRYLIKTRGQQVTLSCSPISGHRSVSWYQQTPGQGLQFLFEYFSETQRNKGNFPGRFSGRQFSNSRSEMNVSTLELGDSALYLCASSLSGGWPTSYEQYFGPGTRLTVT.

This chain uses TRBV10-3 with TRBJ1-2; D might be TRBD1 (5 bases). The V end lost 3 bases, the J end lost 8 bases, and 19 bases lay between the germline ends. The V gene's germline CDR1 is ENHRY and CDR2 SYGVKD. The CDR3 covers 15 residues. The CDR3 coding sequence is TGTGCCATCAGTGACCCTGGCAGGGAGAGTCTCGGCTACACCTTC. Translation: CAISDPGRESLGYTF.

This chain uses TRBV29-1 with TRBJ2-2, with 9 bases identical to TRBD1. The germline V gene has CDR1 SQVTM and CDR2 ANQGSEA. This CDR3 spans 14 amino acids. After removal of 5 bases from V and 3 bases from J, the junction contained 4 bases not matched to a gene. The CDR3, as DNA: TGCAGCGTTCCGACAGGGGGGTACACCGGGGAGCTGTTTTTT. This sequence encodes CSVPTGGYTGELFF.

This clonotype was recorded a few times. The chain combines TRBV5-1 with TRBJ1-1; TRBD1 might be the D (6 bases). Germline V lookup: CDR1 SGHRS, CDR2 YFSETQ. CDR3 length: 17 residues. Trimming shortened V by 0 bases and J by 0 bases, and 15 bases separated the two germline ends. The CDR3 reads CASSLEAAGDMNTEAFF. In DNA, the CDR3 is TGCGCCAGCAGCTTGGAGGCGGCAGGGGACATGAACACTGAAGCTTTCTTT.